The 22 T cell receptor beta chains reported below all come from one sample, sequenced in a study of T cell clonotyping in hematopoietic cell transplantation. Described time point: recipient sample about 28 days before transplant, after cytoreduction. The repertoire was sequenced with immunoSEQ multiplex PCR; TCRdb's copy has only in-frame clones and lacks some. The sample lists approximately 50,000 clones; over 75% were seen once. The specimen comprised peripheral blood mononuclear cells, sampled before stem cell transplant. These receptor sequences come from a man aged 55 to 70 with biphenotypic leukemia. Some clones in this sample may be carry-over from other donors' samples.

J is TRBJ1-1 and V is TRBV14; 12 bases map to TRBD1. V shed 6 bases and J 8 bases; nucleotides not matched to a gene: 7. The CDR3 extends over 14 amino acids. The V gene's germline CDR1 is SGHDN and CDR2 FVKESK. CDR3 bases: TGTGCCAGCAGTTTCCGGGACAGGGGGCGCGAAGCTTTCTTT. Translating gives CASSFRDRGREAFF.

The rearrangement links TRBV30 to TRBJ2-1, with D uncertain. The length of the CDR3 is 11 residues. The germline V gene has CDR1 GTSNPN and CDR2 SVGIG (reference sequence). V lost 7 bases and J lost 11, with 15 bases in between. The CDR3 coding sequence is TGTGCCTCCCTCCGCGAAGGAAAGCAGTTCTTC. The encoded protein is CASLREGKQFF.

This chain links TRBV28 with TRBJ2-3; no firm D call. Trimming took 6 bases from V and 0 from J, leaving 7 bases between them. In germline, CDR1 is MDHEN, CDR2 SYDVKM. The CDR3 has 13 amino acids. Here the CDR3 DNA reads TGTGCCAGCAGAAGACCGAGCACAGATACGCAGTATTTT. Amino acids: CASRRPSTDTQYF.

This clone has only one observation. The gene calls are TRBV9 and TRBJ1-4, with 7 bases fitting TRBD1. The CDR3 has 15 residues. CDR1 SGDLS and CDR2 YYNGEE come from the germline V gene. Germline trimming cut 3 bases from V and 8 bases from J; bases unmatched to any gene: 10. CDR3 in DNA: TGTGCCAGCAGCGAGTCCCAGGGGGTGAAGGAAAAACTGTTTTTT. Its translation: CASSESQGVKEKLFF.

The chain couples TRBV28 to TRBJ2-7, with 8 bases that match TRBD1. The CDR3 totals 14 residues. In germline, CDR1 is MDHEN, CDR2 SYDVKM. J was trimmed by 3 bases and V by 5 bases; bases with no gene match: 6. CDR3: CASSSTRGLYEQYF. CDR3 bases: TGTGCCAGCAGTAGTACCAGGGGGCTCTACGAGCAGTACTTC. The whole variable domain, filled in from reference TRBV28 and TRBJ2-7, reads DVKVTQSSRYLVKRTGEKVFLECVQDMDHENMFWYRQDPGLGLRLIYFSYDVKMKEKGDIPEGYSVSREKKERFSLILESASTNQTSMYLCASSSTRGLYEQYFGPGTRLTVT.

The chain is built from TRBV7-9 and TRBJ1-2; D gene uncertain. This CDR3 is 14 amino acids long. From germline, CDR1 is SEHNR and CDR2 FQNEAQ (reference sequence). V lost 1 base and J 4 bases, leaving 10 bases between the germline ends. This chain's CDR3 is CASSLEVSGYGYTF. In DNA, the CDR3 is TGTGCCAGCAGCTTAGAGGTATCAGGCTATGGCTACACCTTC.

The chain is built from TRBV4-2 and TRBJ2-1; D is perhaps TRBD2 (5 bases). V lost 0 bases and J lost 15, with 15 bases in between. The length of the CDR3 is 13 residues. Germline lookup yields CDR1 LGHNA and CDR2 YNFKEQ. The CDR3 here is CASSQDRPGKTFF. In DNA, the CDR3 is TGTGCCAGCAGCCAAGATCGGCCGGGAAAGACGTTCTTC.

V gene TRBV6-6 combines with J gene TRBJ2-3; D may be TRBD2 (6 bases). V lost 2 bases, J lost 0 bases, and 9 bases lay in between. In germline, CDR1 is MNHNY, CDR2 SVGAGI (reference sequence). The CDR3 spans 15 residues. CDR3 residues: CASSYGGTSTDTQYF. Written as DNA, the CDR3 is TGTGCCAGCAGTTACGGGGGGACTAGCACAGATACGCAGTATTTT.

The chain links TRBV28 to TRBJ2-3; 7 nucleotides agree with TRBD1. This CDR3 comprises 12 residues. V trimming: 1 base; J trimming: 13 bases; junction bases outside the gene matches: 5. From germline, CDR1 is MDHEN and CDR2 SYDVKM. The CDR3 loop is CASSLSGTEEYF. The CDR3 DNA is TGTGCCAGCAGTTTATCTGGGACAGAGGAGTATTTT.

V gene TRBV7-2 combines with J gene TRBJ2-1; no definite D call. The germline gives CDR1 SGHTA, CDR2 FQGNSA. The V end was cut by 1 base, the J end by 2 bases, with 9 bases between. This CDR3 contains 15 residues. The CDR3 DNA sequence: TGTGCCAGCAGCTTAGGCCCCCTGGCCTACAATGAGCAGTTCTTC. This gives the protein CASSLGPLAYNEQFF.

The chain is built from TRBV6-1 and TRBJ2-2; 12 bases map to TRBD2. Germline CDR1 is MNHNS and CDR2 is SASEGT. The V and J ends lost 3 bases and 4 bases, in that order; junction bases with no gene match: 0. This CDR3 is built from 15 residues. CDR3 nucleotides: TGTGCCAGCAGTGAGACTAGCGGGAGCACCGGGGAGCTGTTTTTT. Translation: CASSETSGSTGELFF.

The V and J genes are TRBV19 and TRBJ1-5, with 7 bases that match TRBD1. Germline lookup yields CDR1 LNHDA and CDR2 SQIVND (reference sequence). V gave up 5 bases and J gave up 8 bases; unmatched junction bases: 15. The CDR3 is 16 amino acids. The CDR3 region is CASSPAGTAGLEPQHF. The CDR3 DNA reads as TGTGCCAGTAGTCCCGCTGGGACAGCGGGCTTGGAGCCCCAGCATTTT.

DNA of the CDR3: TGCGCCAGCAAGGGCGTAGCTCTACACAATGAGCAGTTCTTC. Encoded protein: CASKGVALHNEQFF. J is TRBJ2-1 and V is TRBV5-1; D gene unclear. The CDR3 consists of 14 residues. Germline assignment: CDR1 SGHRS and CDR2 YFSETQ. V gave up 6 bases and J gave up 5 bases, with 15 bases separating them.

The chain's CDR3 is CASSTGSNQPQHF. In DNA form, the CDR3 reads TGTGCCAGTTCCACCGGGAGCAATCAGCCCCAGCATTTT. This chain uses TRBV2 with TRBJ1-5; unclear D gene. Germline loops: CDR1 SNHLY, CDR2 FYNNEI. The CDR3 has 13 residues. Trimming removed 9 bases from V and 1 base from J, with 10 bases in between.

The rearrangement links TRBV27 to TRBJ2-6; the D call may be TRBD1 or TRBD2 (6 bases each). The CDR3 consists of 15 residues. V was trimmed by 10 bases and J by 4 bases, leaving 17 bases between them. CDR1 MNHEY and CDR2 SMNVEV come from the germline V gene (reference sequence). CDR3 coding DNA: TGTGCCACCTCAGGGGCGGGATGGGGGGCCAACGTCCTGACTTTC. Translation: CATSGAGWGANVLTF.

This sequence joins TRBV30 and TRBJ2-5; D ambiguous. V shed 4 bases and J shed 5 bases, with 14 bases lying between them. This CDR3 has 13 amino acids. Germline V gene lookup returns CDR1 GTSNPN and CDR2 SVGIG (reference sequence). The CDR3: CAWNPSSWETQYF. CDR3 DNA: TGTGCCTGGAACCCCTCCTCGTGGGAGACCCAGTACTTC.

The rearrangement links TRBV21-1 to TRBJ1-3. TRBV21-1 counts as a pseudogene. This CDR3 comprises 16 residues. CDR3 nucleotide sequence: TGTGCCAGCAGCAATCGAATTATGACTGCGTCAAACACCATATATTTT. This sequence encodes CASSNRIMTASNTIYF.

The chain joins TRBV11-3 to TRBJ1-4; D not certain. The CDR3 is 15 amino acids. The V end lost 6 bases, the J end lost 8 bases, and 19 bases lay between the germline ends. Germline CDR1 reads SGHNT; CDR2 reads YENEEA. The CDR3 here is CASRIAVYVREKLFF. In DNA form, the CDR3 reads TGTGCCAGCAGAATAGCGGTGTATGTACGGGAAAAACTGTTTTTT.

J is TRBJ2-5 and V is TRBV9; perhaps TRBD1 as D (7 bases). The germline CDR1 and CDR2 sequences are SGDLS and YYNGEE. V was shortened by 7 bases and J by 5 bases, with 15 bases between the two germline ends. CDR3 size: 13 residues. The CDR3 DNA reads as TGTGCCAGCGGGAGGACAGGCGGCGAGACCCAGTACTTC. Protein: CASGRTGGETQYF.

The rearrangement uses TRBV27 and TRBJ1-2; 8 nucleotides agree with TRBD1. Germline loops: CDR1 MNHEY, CDR2 SMNVEV (reference sequence). The trim removed 6 bases at V and 7 bases at J, leaving 7 bases unmatched. The CDR3 length is 13 residues. The CDR3 coding sequence is TGTGCCAGCAGGGCCTGGACAGGGTTTGGCTACACCTTC. Amino acid sequence: CASRAWTGFGYTF.

This clone showed up just once. The chain is built from TRBV6-5 and TRBJ1-2; 8 bases line up with TRBD1. The CDR3 has 14 amino acids. Per germline, CDR1 MNHEY and CDR2 SVGAGI. After removal of 7 bases from V and 8 bases from J, the junction contained 12 bases not matched to a gene. CDR3 protein: CASTRQGIVEGYTF. Here the CDR3 DNA reads TGTGCCAGCACGAGACAGGGGATAGTAGAGGGCTACACCTTC.

This chain uses TRBV7-8 with TRBJ1-2, with D unresolved. The V gene lost 5 bases and the J gene lost 5 bases, with 12 bases spanning the gap. Germline CDR1 reads SGHVS; CDR2 reads FQNEAQ. This CDR3 region has 13 residues. The CDR3 reads CASSPAGYYGYTF. Here the CDR3 DNA reads TGTGCCAGCAGCCCCGCGGGTTATTATGGCTACACCTTC.